These 24 T cell receptor beta chains came from one sample sequenced in a study of blood T cell repertoires in COVID-19. Sequenced by immunoSEQ multiplex PCR; TCRdb stores in-frame clones only, minus some. The sample carries 250,000 to 300,000 clones, roughly 90% recorded once. Sequenced input: peripheral blood. The receptors here all came from a woman under 40 with COVID-19, enrolled during active disease.

This sequence joins TRBV19 and TRBJ2-7; D may be TRBD2 (5 bases). V lost 5 bases and J lost 4, with 15 bases in between. Germline V CDR1 and CDR2: LNHDA, SQIVND (reference sequence). CDR3 length: 14 residues. The CDR3 reads CASSVTGSTYEQYF. CDR3 DNA: TGTGCCAGTAGTGTGACGGGAAGCACGTACGAGCAGTACTTC.

The V gene is TRBV30, the J gene TRBJ1-6; D gene unclear. The germline V and J ends were trimmed by 4 bases and 10 bases, with 17 bases remaining between them. This CDR3 has 14 amino acids. Germline values: CDR1 GTSNPN, CDR2 SVGIG (reference sequence). The CDR3 bases are TGTGCCTGGAATCCGGGTCCTAGAAACTCACCCCTCCACTTT. Protein: CAWNPGPRNSPLHF.

This clone occurred once. This chain joins TRBV28 and TRBJ1-1; D is possibly TRBD1 (5 bases). This CDR3 contains 15 residues. V was trimmed by 6 bases and J by 1 base, leaving 15 bases between them. Germline V CDR1 and CDR2: MDHEN, SYDVKM. The CDR3 DNA sequence: TGTGCCAGCAGCGGACGTGGGAGGGGGAACACTGAAGCTTTCTTT. It codes for CASSGRGRGNTEAFF. Full variable domain (missing parts from reference TRBV28 and TRBJ1-1): DVKVTQSSRYLVKRTGEKVFLECVQDMDHENMFWYRQDPGLGLRLIYFSYDVKMKEKGDIPEGYSVSREKKERFSLILESASTNQTSMYLCASSGRGRGNTEAFFGQGTRLTVV.

J is TRBJ1-3 and V is TRBV10-3; D gene uncertain. CDR3 length: 13 amino acids. Trimming took 6 bases from V and 0 from J, leaving 6 bases between them. CDR1 and CDR2 (germline): ENHRY, SYGVKD. CDR3 DNA: TGTGCCATCAGAGCTAGCTCTGGAAACACCATATATTTT. Translated, it gives CAIRASSGNTIYF.

The CDR3 nucleotides are TGTGCCAGCAGTACCCCCGGTAGGGGAATGAGCACAGATACGCAGTATTTT. Translating it yields CASSTPGRGMSTDTQYF. The chain combines TRBV25-1 with TRBJ2-3; a possible D gene is TRBD1 (5 bases). Germline CDR1 reads MGHDK; CDR2 reads SYGVNS. Trimming removed 5 bases at V and 0 bases at J, with 18 bases between. There are 17 residues in the CDR3.

The rearrangement uses TRBV10-1 and TRBJ2-5, with 10 bases aligning to TRBD2. This CDR3 has 15 residues. V was pared by 0 bases and J by 6 bases, with 4 bases of the junction left unmatched. CDR1 and CDR2 from the germline V gene are WNHNN and SYGVQD (reference sequence). The CDR3 here is CASSESLAGEKTQYF. The CDR3 DNA reads TGCGCCAGCAGTGAGTCCCTAGCGGGAGAAAAGACCCAGTACTTC.

This chain connects TRBV21-1 to TRBJ2-1; the table's D call TRBD2 went unverified against the DNA. TRBV21-1 is a known pseudogene. CDR3 length: 16 residues. The CDR3 is CASSPRGGAVYNEQFF. The DNA for the CDR3 is TGTGCCAGCAGTCCTAGAGGCGGGGCCGTCTACAATGAGCAGTTCTTC.

The genes are TRBV27 and TRBJ1-4; D is possibly TRBD1 (5 bases). V was cut by 3 bases and J by 6 bases, with 11 bases left in between. This CDR3 has 14 amino acids. Per germline, CDR1 MNHEY and CDR2 SMNVEV (reference sequence). As DNA, the CDR3 is TGTGCCAGCAGTTTGGAGGGGTATGATGAAAAACTGTTTTTT. Its translation: CASSLEGYDEKLFF.

The rearrangement uses TRBV28 and TRBJ2-5, with D uncertain. This CDR3 is 16 amino acids long. CDR1 and CDR2 from the germline V gene are MDHEN and SYDVKM. Trimming pared 7 bases from V and 5 bases from J, leaving 23 bases between. The CDR3 nucleotides read TGTGCCAGCACCAGCGCGGTGGTCCAAGTCCTGGAGACCCAGTACTTC. Residues: CASTSAVVQVLETQYF.

J is TRBJ2-7 and V is TRBV4-1, with D possibly TRBD2 on 5 matching bases. This CDR3 has 14 amino acids. The V gene's germline CDR1 is MGHRA and CDR2 YSYEKL. V was cut by 1 base and J by 4 bases, with 11 bases left in between. The CDR3 is CASSQGPPGYEQYF. The CDR3 coding sequence is TGCGCCAGCAGCCAAGGACCACCGGGGTACGAGCAGTACTTC.

This clone was seen once. The chain is built from TRBV21-1 and TRBJ1-3. TRBV21-1 is a pseudogene segment. The CDR3 is 15 amino acids. Written as DNA, the CDR3 is TGTGCCAGCAGTGTAGTACCCCTCTCTGGAAACACCATATATTTT. Translated, it gives CASSVVPLSGNTIYF.

J is TRBJ2-3 and V is TRBV6-5; TRBD2 agrees at 8 bases. The CDR3 is made up of 14 amino acids. Germline-derived CDR1 and CDR2 are MNHEY and SVGAGI. After removal of 5 bases from V and 4 bases from J, the junction contained 5 bases not matched to a gene. CDR3 sequence reads: CASSMGGRSDTQYF. For the CDR3, the DNA is TGTGCCAGCAGTATGGGCGGGAGGTCAGATACGCAGTATTTT.

This chain uses TRBV7-2 with TRBJ2-7; 7 positions agree with TRBD1. Germline values: CDR1 SGHTA, CDR2 FQGNSA. The V and J ends lost 4 bases and 6 bases, in that order; junction bases with no gene match: 9. The CDR3 runs 14 residues. This chain's CDR3 is CASSWGYTGVEQYF. The CDR3 DNA reads TGTGCCAGCAGCTGGGGGTATACAGGGGTCGAGCAGTACTTC.

This clone was seen just once. The chain has TRBV5-4 and TRBJ2-7, with D perhaps matching TRBD1 (7 bases). V lost 7 bases, J lost 2 bases, and 19 bases lay in between. This CDR3 comprises 15 residues. Germline assignment: CDR1 SGHNT and CDR2 YYREEE (reference sequence). The CDR3 reads CASGQGGGGPYEQYF. The DNA for the CDR3 is TGTGCCAGCGGGCAGGGGGGAGGAGGGCCCTACGAGCAGTACTTC.

J is TRBJ2-7 and V is TRBV9; TRBD2 aligns across 7 bases. J lost 0 bases, V lost 3 bases, and 6 bases had no gene match. Germline V gives CDR1 SGDLS, CDR2 YYNGEE. The CDR3 has 15 amino acids. Here the CDR3 DNA reads TGTGCCAGCAGCGCCCGAGCGGGACCCTCCTACGAGCAGTACTTC. Translated: CASSARAGPSYEQYF.

In nucleotides, the CDR3 is TGTGCCAGCCGAAGGGGAGGGGCCCTAGCGAGTTCCTACGAGCAGTACTTC. Translated, it gives CASRRGGALASSYEQYF. This chain links TRBV28 with TRBJ2-7; 7 bases map to TRBD2. CDR3 size: 17 residues. With 8 bases clipped from V and 1 base from J, the junction kept 17 bases outside the gene matches. Germline CDR1 MDHEN, CDR2 SYDVKM.

The chain joins TRBV19 to TRBJ2-7; TRBD1 agrees at 8 bases. CDR1 and CDR2 from the germline V gene are LNHDA and SQIVND (reference sequence). Unmatched junction bases numbered 7, after V lost 3 bases and J lost 12 bases. The CDR3 has 12 amino acids. Here the CDR3 reads CASSIPGGGRYF. The CDR3 DNA reads as TGTGCCAGTAGTATCCCAGGGGGCGGTAGGTACTTC.

The chain employs TRBV19 and TRBJ1-5; D might be TRBD1 (5 bases). V gave up 2 bases and J gave up 5 bases, with 13 bases separating them. The CDR3 loop spans 15 amino acids. CDR1 is LNHDA, CDR2 SQIVND, per germline (reference sequence). The CDR3 spells CASSIPGNRDQPQHF. For the CDR3, the DNA is TGTGCCAGTAGTATACCAGGGAATAGGGATCAGCCCCAGCATTTT.

V and J are TRBV28 and TRBJ1-5; possible D gene TRBD1, 5 bases. CDR1 and CDR2 from the germline V gene are MDHEN and SYDVKM. The CDR3 runs 13 residues. The V end was cut by 6 bases, the J end by 5 bases, with 11 bases between. CDR3 in DNA: TGTGCCAGCAGGGGGCCCCTTGATCAGCCCCAGCATTTT. This sequence encodes CASRGPLDQPQHF.

This clone has a single count. CDR3 DNA: TGCAGTGCATCTCAAGAGACCCAGTACTTC. It is translated as CSASQETQYF. The chain is built from TRBV20-1 and TRBJ2-5, with no clear D. The CDR3 has 10 residues. Germline-derived CDR1 and CDR2 are DFQATT and SNEGSKA (reference sequence). V lost 6 bases and J 2 bases, leaving 4 bases between the germline ends.

The chain is built from TRBV2 and TRBJ2-1, with TRBD2 identical over 11 bases. The CDR3 spans 16 residues. Trimming at V came to 4 bases and at J to 4 bases, leaving 6 bases not matched to a gene. Germline CDR1 SNHLY, CDR2 FYNNEI. The CDR3 loop reads CASSAPGLAVYNEQFF. The CDR3 nucleotides are TGTGCCAGCAGTGCTCCGGGACTAGCGGTTTACAATGAGCAGTTCTTC.

V usage is TRBV30 and J usage is TRBJ2-7, with D tentatively TRBD2 (7 bases). This CDR3 is 13 amino acids long. The V end lost 3 bases, the J end lost 7 bases, and 16 bases lay between the germline ends. Germline V lookup: CDR1 GTSNPN, CDR2 SVGIG (reference sequence). CDR3 in DNA: TGTGCCTGGAGGGTCGGGGGGCCGGGAGAGCAGTACTTC. Protein: CAWRVGGPGEQYF.

The rearrangement links TRBV30 to TRBJ2-1; 8 nucleotides line up with TRBD1. V dropped 2 bases and J dropped 3; count of bases not matched to a gene: 0. Looked up from germline, CDR1 is GTSNPN and CDR2 is SVGIG (reference sequence). The CDR3 sequence is 13 residues long. In nucleotides, the CDR3 is TGTGCCTGGAGTACAGGGGGCTACAATGAGCAGTTCTTC. It codes for CAWSTGGYNEQFF.

The genes are TRBV3-1 (or the pseudogene TRBV3-2) and TRBJ2-2, with a tentative D call TRBD2 (5 bases). Between the trimmed V and J ends, which lost 2 bases and 0 bases, there was a span of 19 bases. The CDR3 totals 19 residues. Germline lookup yields CDR1 LGHDT and CDR2 YNNKEL (reference sequence). CDR3 sequence (DNA): TGTGCCAGCAGCCAAAGGAAAGGCGGGTTGACCGCGAACACCGGGGAGCTGTTTTTT. Its protein product is CASSQRKGGLTANTGELFF.